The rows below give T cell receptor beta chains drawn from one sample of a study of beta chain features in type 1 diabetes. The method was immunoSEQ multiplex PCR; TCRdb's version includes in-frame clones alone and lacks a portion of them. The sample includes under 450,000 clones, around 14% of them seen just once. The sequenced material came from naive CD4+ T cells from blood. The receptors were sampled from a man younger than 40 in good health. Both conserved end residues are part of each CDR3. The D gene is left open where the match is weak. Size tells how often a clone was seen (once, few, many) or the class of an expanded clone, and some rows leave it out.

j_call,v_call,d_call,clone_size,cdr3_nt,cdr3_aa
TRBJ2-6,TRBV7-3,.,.,TGTGCCAGCAGCCTCCTACAGGGGCGGGGAGCTGGGGCCAACGTCCTGACTTTC,CASSLLQGRGAGANVLTF
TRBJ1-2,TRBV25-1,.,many,TGTGCCAGCAGTCAAGCGGCACGCTACACCTTC,CASSQAARYTF
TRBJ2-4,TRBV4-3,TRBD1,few,TGCGCCAGCAGCCCGAGGGACAGTCAAAACATTCAGTACTTC,CASSPRDSQNIQYF
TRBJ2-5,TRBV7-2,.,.,TGTGCCAGCAGCTTATATCAGGGTCCCGAGACCCAGTACTTC,CASSLYQGPETQYF
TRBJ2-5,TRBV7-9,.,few,TGTGCCAGCAGCTTTGGACTCTCCTCCGAGACCCAGTACTTC,CASSFGLSSETQYF
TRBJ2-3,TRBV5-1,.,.,TGCGCCAGCAGCTTGTATCCTACCACAGATGCGCAGTATTTT,CASSLYPTTDAQYF
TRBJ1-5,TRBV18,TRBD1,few,TGTGCCAGCTCACCAGGGACAGGGGGCAATCAGCCCCAGCATTTT,CASSPGTGGNQPQHF
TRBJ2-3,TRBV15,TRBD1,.,TGTGCCACCAGCAGAGGCTCACAGGGGGCTGGGGTCACAGATACGCAGTATTTT,CATSRGSQGAGVTDTQYF
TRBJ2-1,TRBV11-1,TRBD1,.,TGTGCCAGCAGCTTAAGGGGGCGAAGCTCCTACAATGAGCAGTTCTTC,CASSLRGRSSYNEQFF
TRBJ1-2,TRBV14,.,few,TGTGCCAGCAGCCAAGTTGCGGGAGGGGTTGGCTACACCTTC,CASSQVAGGVGYTF